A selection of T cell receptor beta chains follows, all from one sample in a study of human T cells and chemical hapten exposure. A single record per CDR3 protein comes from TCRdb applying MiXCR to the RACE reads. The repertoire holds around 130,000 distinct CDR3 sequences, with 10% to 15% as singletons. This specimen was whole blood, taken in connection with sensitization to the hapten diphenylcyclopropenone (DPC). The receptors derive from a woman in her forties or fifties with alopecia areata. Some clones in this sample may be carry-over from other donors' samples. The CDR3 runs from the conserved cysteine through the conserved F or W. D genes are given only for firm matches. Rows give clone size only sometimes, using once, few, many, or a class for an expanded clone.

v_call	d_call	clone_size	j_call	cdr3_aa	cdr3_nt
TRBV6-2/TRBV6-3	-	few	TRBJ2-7	CASSASGATYEQYF	TGTGCCAGCAGCGCGTCGGGCGCCACCTACGAGCAGTACTTC
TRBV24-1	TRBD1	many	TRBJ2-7	CATSDTGGLDEQYF	TGTGCCACCAGTGACACAGGGGGCTTAGACGAGCAGTACTTC
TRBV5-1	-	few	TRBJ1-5	CASSLDEGKPQHF	TGCGCCAGCAGCTTGGATGAGGGAAAGCCCCAGCATTTT
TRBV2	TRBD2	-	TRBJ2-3	CASSATSGRTDTQYF	TGTGCCAGCAGTGCGACTAGCGGGAGGACAGATACGCAGTATTTT
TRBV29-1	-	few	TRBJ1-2	CAGAGYGYTF	TGTGCAGGGGCAGGCTATGGCTACACCTTC
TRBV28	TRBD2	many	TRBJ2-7	CASSGTGLAASSYEQYF	TGTGCCAGCAGTGGGACTGGACTAGCGGCAAGCTCCTACGAGCAGTACTTC
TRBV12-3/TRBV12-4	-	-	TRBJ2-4	CASSPRERKAKNIQYF	TGTGCCAGCAGTCCCCGCGAGCGGAAAGCCAAAAACATTCAGTACTTC
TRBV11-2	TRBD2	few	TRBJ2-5	CASSSGGFQETQYF	TGTGCCAGCAGCAGCGGGGGGTTCCAAGAGACCCAGTACTTC
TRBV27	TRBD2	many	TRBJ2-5	CASSSISGRFLETQYF	TGTGCCAGCTCCTCCATTAGCGGGAGGTTTCTGGAGACCCAGTACTTC
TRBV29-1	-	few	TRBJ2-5	CSVERAQETQYF	TGCAGCGTTGAGCGGGCCCAAGAGACCCAGTACTTC
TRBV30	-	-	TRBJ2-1	CAWDGGRAYNEQFF	TGTGCCTGGGACGGGGGAAGGGCCTACAATGAGCAGTTCTTC